Presented here are 4 T cell receptor beta chains from one specimen sequenced in a study of CD8 T cells in ankylosing spondylitis. The study's findings and limits: Apparently characteristic of ankylosing spondylitis blood was a TCR beta motif (eight highly homologous variants).

In TCRdb, the 5' RACE reads were re-called with MiXCR into one record per CDR3 protein. The data contain roughly 350,000 distinct CDR3 sequences, around 7.6% of them singletons. Their antigens are not known. The sequenced sample was blood, either unsorted or a sorted T cell fraction (not recorded which). These receptors came from a male donor with ankylosing spondylitis.

This clonotype was seen a handful of times. The rearrangement joins TRBV6-1 to TRBJ2-2; 11 bases map to TRBD2. With 8 bases clipped from V and 3 bases from J, the junction kept 8 bases outside the gene matches. Per the germline V gene, CDR1 is MNHNS and CDR2 is SASEGT. The length of the CDR3 is 16 residues. The CDR3 here is CASSRGGLADTGELFF. The DNA of the CDR3 is TGTGCCAGCTCGCGGGGGGGACTAGCGGACACCGGGGAGCTGTTTTTT.

This clonotype was seen a handful of times. The rearrangement joins TRBV25-1 to TRBJ2-7; 7 bases align to TRBD1. CDR3 size: 15 residues. The V gene's germline CDR1 is MGHDK and CDR2 SYGVNS. V shed 4 bases, J shed 5 bases, and the junction held 11 bases outside the gene matches. The CDR3 DNA is TGTGCCAGCAGTGTTTGGAAGAGACAGGGTGACGAGCAGTACTTC. Translating it yields CASSVWKRQGDEQYF.

This clonotype was detected many times. The chain couples TRBV12-5 to TRBJ1-1; tentatively, D is TRBD1 (6 bases). Deletions cut 1 base from V and 0 bases from J, with 12 bases between. This CDR3 is built from 16 residues. Germline V gene lookup returns CDR1 LGHNT and CDR2 FRNRAP. CDR3 DNA: TGTGCTAGTGGTTTGGGGGTAACAGGGCTGAACACTGAAGCTTTCTTT. Its protein is CASGLGVTGLNTEAFF.

The chain couples TRBV21-1 to TRBJ2-3; TRBD2 was called by the table and not checked on the DNA. TRBV21-1 is noted as a pseudogene. The length of the CDR3 is 17 residues. CDR3 amino acids: CASSKARSLRETDTQYF. The CDR3 DNA sequence: TGTGCCAGCAGCAAAGCGCGATCTCTACGGGAAACAGATACGCAGTATTTT.